The 21 T cell receptor beta chains given below trace back to one sample, sequenced in a study of CD8 T cells in ankylosing spondylitis. Findings and limits, study-wide: There was a TCR beta motif, made of fewer than 10 highly homologous variants, that appeared characteristic of ankylosing spondylitis blood.

In TCRdb, the 5' RACE reads were re-called with MiXCR into one record per CDR3 protein. The sample records about 130,000 distinct CDR3 sequences, roughly a sixth being singletons. No antigen has been assigned to these receptors. Material for sequencing was blood, either unsorted or a sorted T cell fraction (not recorded which). These receptors all stem from a male donor with ankylosing spondylitis.

The sample holds a few counts of this clonotype. This chain uses TRBV6-2 or TRBV6-3 with TRBJ2-5; no clear D. V lost 2 bases and J lost 1, with 14 bases in between. CDR3 size: 16 residues. Per the germline V gene, CDR1 is MNHEY and CDR2 is SVGEGT. The CDR3 spells CASSYESAVGQETQYF. The CDR3 DNA is TGTGCCAGCAGTTACGAGTCGGCGGTCGGCCAAGAGACCCAGTACTTC.

The rearrangement uses TRBV27 and TRBJ2-2; 8 bases are a match to TRBD2. Germline-derived CDR1 and CDR2 are MNHEY and SMNVEV (reference sequence). CDR3 length: 17 amino acids. Unmatched junction bases numbered 8, after V lost 5 bases and J lost 0 bases. The CDR3 here is CASSPIYGRANTGELFF. The CDR3 region has the DNA TGTGCCAGCAGTCCCATTTACGGGAGGGCGAACACCGGGGAGCTGTTTTTT.

This clonotype was seen at least ten times. V and J are TRBV4-2 and TRBJ1-1; D remains ambiguous. Germline V gene sequence: CDR1 LGHNA, CDR2 YNFKEQ. V lost 3 bases, J lost 1 base, and 9 bases lay in between. This CDR3 is 14 amino acids long. CDR3 nucleotides: TGTGCCAGCAGCCAGAAGATCGGGAACACTGAAGCTTTCTTT. This gives the protein CASSQKIGNTEAFF.

This clonotype was found a few times. The DNA for the CDR3 is TGTGCCAGCAGCCCTACAGGGTTTGGCACAGATACGCAGTATTTT. Its translation: CASSPTGFGTDTQYF. This chain connects TRBV7-9 to TRBJ2-3; a weak D match, TRBD1 (6 bases). V was shortened by 5 bases and J by 1 base, with 13 bases between the two germline ends. The V gene's germline CDR1 is SEHNR and CDR2 FQNEAQ (reference sequence). The CDR3 loop spans 15 amino acids.

This rearrangement joins TRBV20-1 to TRBJ2-7; D call uncertain. Deletions cut 5 bases from V and 3 bases from J, with 11 bases between. CDR3 size: 12 residues. Germline CDR1 is DFQATT and CDR2 is SNEGSKA (reference sequence). This chain's CDR3 is CSAVRSGYEQYF. CDR3 nucleotide sequence: TGCAGTGCTGTCCGGAGTGGCTACGAGCAGTACTTC.

The J gene is TRBJ1-5, the V gene TRBV7-2; D possibly corresponds to TRBD1 (5 bases). The germline gives CDR1 SGHTA, CDR2 FQGNSA. The CDR3 covers 16 residues. V was trimmed by 4 bases and J by 2 bases, leaving 15 bases between them. The chain's CDR3 is CASSSRTTLGNQPQHF. CDR3 nucleotides: TGTGCCAGCAGCTCGCGGACAACACTTGGCAATCAGCCCCAGCATTTT. The full variable domain, completed using reference TRBV7-2 and TRBJ1-5, is GAGVSQSPSNKVTEKGKDVELRCDPISGHTALYWYRQSLGQGLEFLIYFQGNSAPDKSGLPSDRFSAERTGGSVSTLTIQRTQQEDSAVYLCASSSRTTLGNQPQHFGDGTRLSIL.

This clonotype was counted many times. This chain uses TRBV6-1 with TRBJ2-3; D is ambiguous. Germline V gene lookup returns CDR1 MNHNS and CDR2 SASEGT. The CDR3 covers 14 residues. Trimming took 6 bases from V and 2 from J, leaving 12 bases between them. CDR3 nucleotide sequence: TGTGCCAGCAGCTTCGTCCGGGCCACAGATACGCAGTATTTT. Encoded protein: CASSFVRATDTQYF.

CDR3 loop: CASSYSGATAPQETQYF. DNA of the CDR3: TGTGCCAGCAGTTATTCGGGTGCGACAGCTCCTCAAGAGACCCAGTACTTC. The chain employs TRBV6-5 and TRBJ2-5, with D maybe TRBD1 (5 bases). Germline V gene data show CDR1 as MNHEY and CDR2 as SVGAGI. With 3 bases removed from V and 2 bases from J, the gap between germline ends came to 19 bases. The CDR3 sequence is 17 residues long.

This clonotype was counted a single time. The chain carries TRBV20-1 and TRBJ1-1, with 7 bases identical to TRBD1. This CDR3 is built from 18 residues. J gave up 0 bases and V 6 bases, and 19 bases lay outside the gene matches. Per germline, CDR1 DFQATT and CDR2 SNEGSKA (reference sequence). This CDR3 reads CSAEGAGLGLTMNTEAFF. CDR3 DNA: TGCAGTGCCGAGGGGGCCGGCTTGGGGCTCACTATGAACACTGAAGCTTTCTTT.

The chain is built from TRBV19 and TRBJ1-5; no firm D call. In germline, CDR1 is LNHDA, CDR2 SQIVND (reference sequence). The CDR3 consists of 14 residues. V shed 0 bases and J shed 3 bases, with 6 bases lying between them. This CDR3 is CASSIDQDNQPQHF. CDR3 sequence (DNA): TGTGCCAGTAGTATAGATCAGGACAATCAGCCCCAGCATTTT. Together with reference TRBV19 and TRBJ1-5, the CDR3 gives the full variable domain: DGGITQSPKYLFRKEGQNVTLSCEQNLNHDAMYWYRQDPGQGLRLIYYSQIVNDFQKGDIAEGYSVSREKKESFPLTVTSAQKNPTAFYLCASSIDQDNQPQHFGDGTRLSIL.

This clonotype has a count of ten or more. V gene TRBV11-1 combines with J gene TRBJ2-3, with TRBD2 matching over 8 bases. The J segment lost 2 bases and the V segment lost 4 bases, leaving 20 bases of the junction unmatched. CDR1 and CDR2 (germline): SGHAT, FQDESV (reference sequence). The CDR3 length is 20 residues. CDR3 nucleotides: TGTGCCAGCAGCTACCCGGACGACCAATCGGGAGGGCCTGTCACAGATACGCAGTATTTT. It encodes CASSYPDDQSGGPVTDTQYF.

The table lists this clonotype with many counts. V and J are TRBV7-9 and TRBJ2-7, with TRBD1 matching over 8 bases. CDR1 is SEHNR and CDR2 is FQNEAQ in the germline V gene (reference sequence). This CDR3 is built from 16 residues. The ends lost 2 bases at V and 1 base at J; junction bases unmatched: 7. The CDR3 region is CASSLTRTGNSYEQYF. DNA of the CDR3: TGTGCCAGCAGCTTAACTCGGACAGGGAATTCCTACGAGCAGTACTTC.

This clonotype was picked up a small number of times. V is TRBV20-1 and J is TRBJ2-1, with D possibly being TRBD2 (6 bases). V lost 0 bases, J lost 9 bases, and 18 bases lay in between. The CDR3 runs 15 residues. CDR1 is DFQATT and CDR2 is SNEGSKA in the germline V gene (reference sequence). CDR3 in DNA: TGCAGTGCTAGAGATTGGGAGCTAGCGCTAGGTGAGCAGTTCTTC. Residues: CSARDWELALGEQFF.

This clonotype turned up a few times. This chain connects TRBV28 to TRBJ2-1, with D perhaps matching TRBD1 or TRBD2 (5 bases each). With 7 bases removed from V and 6 bases from J, the gap between germline ends came to 16 bases. Germline CDR1 reads MDHEN; CDR2 reads SYDVKM. There are 14 residues in the CDR3. As DNA, the CDR3 is TGTGCCAGCACCACAGGACTCCTTCCCAATGAGCAGTTCTTC. Translating gives CASTTGLLPNEQFF.

This clonotype was observed at least ten times. The genes are TRBV12-3 or TRBV12-4 and TRBJ1-2; 8 nucleotides agree with TRBD1. The ends lost 6 bases at V and 6 bases at J; junction bases unmatched: 6. The CDR3 contains 13 residues. CDR3 region: CASRTETGDGYTF. As DNA, the CDR3 is TGTGCCAGCAGGACCGAGACAGGGGATGGCTACACCTTC.

The chain has TRBV27 and TRBJ2-1, with 10 bases fitting TRBD2. The germline CDR1 and CDR2 sequences are MNHEY and SMNVEV (reference sequence). The CDR3 runs to 14 residues. Unmatched junction bases numbered 2, after V lost 7 bases and J lost 2 bases. CDR3 in DNA: TGTGCCAGCACTAGCGGGAGTACCTACAATGAGCAGTTCTTC. Translating gives CASTSGSTYNEQFF.

At least ten counts were recorded for this clonotype. The rearrangement uses TRBV29-1 and TRBJ2-1; TRBD2 agrees at 7 bases. Germline V CDR1 and CDR2: SQVTM, ANQGSEA. The ends lost 3 bases at V and 10 bases at J; junction bases unmatched: 6. The CDR3 contains 12 residues. CDR3: CSVDETSLEQFF. The CDR3 DNA is TGCAGCGTTGATGAGACTAGCCTCGAGCAGTTCTTC.

This sequence joins TRBV4-2 and TRBJ2-7, with 8 bases aligning to TRBD1. The J segment lost 6 bases and the V segment lost 4 bases, leaving 5 bases of the junction unmatched. Germline V CDR1 and CDR2: LGHNA, YNFKEQ. The CDR3 is 13 residues long. Here the CDR3 DNA reads TGTGCCAGCAGCCTGTCAGGGGGCGGCGAGCAGTACTTC. This encodes CASSLSGGGEQYF.

This clonotype was detected only a few times. The V and J genes are TRBV27 and TRBJ1-1; D may be TRBD1 (5 bases). V was trimmed by 4 bases and J by 5 bases, leaving 20 bases between them. The CDR3 extends over 16 amino acids. The germline gives CDR1 MNHEY, CDR2 SMNVEV (reference sequence). The CDR3 region is CASSSRGGGRRTEAFF. In DNA form, the CDR3 reads TGTGCCAGCAGTTCCCGGGGGGGAGGACGACGGACTGAAGCTTTCTTT.

This clonotype showed up just a few times. The genes are TRBV4-3 and TRBJ1-5, with TRBD1 as a possible D gene (6 bases). The CDR3 totals 14 residues. Germline V gene lookup returns CDR1 LGHNA and CDR2 YSLEER. The V end lost 2 bases, the J end lost 4 bases, and 9 bases lay between the germline ends. The CDR3 sequence is CASSQTGLNQPQHF. The CDR3 DNA is TGCGCCAGCAGCCAAACAGGGTTGAATCAGCCCCAGCATTTT.

CDR3 nucleotides: TGTGCCAGCAGTTGGCCCCGATCCGGGCGCTCTGGAAACACCATATATTTT. Translated: CASSWPRSGRSGNTIYF. The V gene is TRBV28, the J gene TRBJ1-3, with D uncertain. V shed 4 bases and J shed 0 bases, with 16 bases lying between them. Per germline, CDR1 MDHEN and CDR2 SYDVKM. CDR3 size: 17 residues.